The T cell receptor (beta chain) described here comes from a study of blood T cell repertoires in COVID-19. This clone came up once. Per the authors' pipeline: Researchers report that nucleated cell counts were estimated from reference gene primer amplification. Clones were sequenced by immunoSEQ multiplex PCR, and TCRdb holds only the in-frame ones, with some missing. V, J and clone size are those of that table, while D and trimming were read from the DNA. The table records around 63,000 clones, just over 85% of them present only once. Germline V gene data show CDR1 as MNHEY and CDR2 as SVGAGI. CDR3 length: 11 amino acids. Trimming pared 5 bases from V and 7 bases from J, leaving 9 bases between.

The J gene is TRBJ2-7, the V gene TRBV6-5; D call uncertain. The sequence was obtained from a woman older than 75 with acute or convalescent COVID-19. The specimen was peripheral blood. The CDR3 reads CASSPPREQYF. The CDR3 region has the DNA TGTGCCAGCAGTCCCCCGCGGGAGCAGTACTTC.